Shown below are 15 T cell receptor beta chains from a single sample sequenced in a study of spatial heterogeneity in lung cancer (dated by TCRdb to about 2019). This sample's time point label indicates: sample taken at primary tumor resection. Libraries came from 5' RACE. Sequencing was performed on a NextSeq 500. TCRdb trimmed the raw reads at Q25, called clones with MiXCR and kept productive beta chains. Rows are unified per CDR3 protein, each entry keeping the most common DNA and genes. Counted in this sample were about 78,000 distinct CDR3 sequences; approximately 8% of them appeared once. In total, the top ten clones hold 6% to 7% of the sample. The sample here was PBMCs, taken at surgery. The receptors shown here come from a male donor with early-stage non-small cell lung cancer.

The table lists this clonotype with many counts. This chain joins TRBV12-3 or TRBV12-4 and TRBJ2-3; 8 nucleotides align to TRBD1. The CDR3 length is 14 residues. Unmatched junction bases numbered 1, after V lost 5 bases and J lost 0 bases. CDR3 sequence reads: CASSDRGSTDTQYF. In DNA form, the CDR3 reads TGTGCCAGCAGTGACAGGGGTAGCACAGATACGCAGTATTTT.

The chain's CDR3 is CASSLASSGTPYEQYF. The CDR3 nucleotides read TGTGCCAGCAGCTTAGCAAGTAGCGGAACCCCCTACGAGCAGTACTTC. The chain couples TRBV7-6 to TRBJ2-7; tentatively, D is TRBD2 (6 bases). V was trimmed by 0 bases and J by 2 bases, leaving 14 bases between them. CDR1 SGHVS and CDR2 FNYEAQ come from the germline V gene. The CDR3 has 16 amino acids.

This chain connects TRBV19 to TRBJ1-6; no reliable D call. From germline, CDR1 is LNHDA and CDR2 SQIVND (reference sequence). This CDR3 has 10 residues. Trimming removed 8 bases from V and 11 bases from J, with 7 bases in between. CDR3 sequence (DNA): TGTGCCAGTGGGAGGGCACCCCTCCACTTT. As protein: CASGRAPLHF.

This clonotype was counted ten times or more. The chain combines TRBV20-1 with TRBJ1-1; D not certain. The CDR3 runs to 13 residues. Germline V gene data show CDR1 as DFQATT and CDR2 as SNEGSKA (reference sequence). Trimming took off 5 bases at V and 5 bases at J, with 15 bases between the two ends. CDR3 sequence: CSAYWNIGTEAFF. The CDR3 DNA sequence: TGCAGTGCTTACTGGAACATTGGGACTGAAGCTTTCTTT.

The table lists this clonotype with a few counts. The V gene is TRBV12-3 or TRBV12-4, the J gene TRBJ2-7; the D is unclear. The CDR3 runs 11 residues. Trimming removed 3 bases at V and 6 bases at J, with 6 bases between. The CDR3 loop is CASSFSGEQYF. In nucleotides, the CDR3 is TGTGCCAGCAGTTTCTCCGGCGAGCAGTACTTC.

This clonotype showed up many times. This chain links TRBV29-1 with TRBJ1-1, with 10 positions matching TRBD1. V gave up 6 bases and J gave up 1 base; unmatched junction bases: 8. The CDR3 extends over 15 amino acids. The germline V gene has CDR1 SQVTM and CDR2 ANQGSEA. The CDR3 is CSVGQGVLGNTEAFF. The CDR3 DNA follows: TGCAGCGTAGGACAGGGGGTTTTAGGGAACACTGAAGCTTTCTTT.

The table lists this clonotype with many counts. The chain links TRBV4-1 to TRBJ1-2, with D unresolved. The CDR3 totals 19 residues. Trimming left V 1 base short and J 4 bases short, with 25 bases between. The germline V gene encodes CDR1 MGHRA and CDR2 YSYEKL. The CDR3 DNA reads TGCGCCAGCAGCCAAGGAGACGGGATACGGGCAGGTCCTCTCTATGGCTACACCTTC. Its translation: CASSQGDGIRAGPLYGYTF.

The chain joins TRBV23-1 to TRBJ2-2; D is ambiguous. TRBV23-1 is reported as an ORF; its role is uncertain. V lost 8 bases and J 0 bases, leaving 19 bases between the germline ends. The CDR3 spans 17 residues. This chain's CDR3 is CASQVASVYANTGELFF. CDR3 nucleotides: TGCGCCAGCCAGGTTGCATCAGTCTACGCGAACACCGGGGAGCTGTTTTTT.

The chain joins TRBV5-1 to TRBJ2-1; perhaps TRBD2 as D (6 bases). CDR3 length equals 15 residues. V lost 0 bases and J lost 8, with 15 bases in between. Germline CDR1 is SGHRS and CDR2 is YFSETQ. CDR3 sequence (DNA): TGCGCCAGCAGCTTGGATCAGAGGAGGGGCGATGAGCAGTTCTTC. Translating gives CASSLDQRRGDEQFF.

This clonotype was recorded many times. The chain has TRBV7-9 and TRBJ1-2; the D gene is possibly TRBD1 (5 bases). CDR3 size: 15 residues. In germline, CDR1 is SEHNR, CDR2 FQNEAQ (reference sequence). Trimming stripped 0 bases from V and 3 bases from J, with 11 bases between. The CDR3 loop is CASSLAGVGHYGYTF. The CDR3 DNA sequence: TGTGCCAGCAGCTTAGCAGGGGTTGGACACTATGGCTACACCTTC.

This clonotype came up many times. The chain is built from TRBV25-1 and TRBJ1-5; D is possibly TRBD1 (6 bases). The ends were cut back, 3 bases at V and 4 bases at J, with 13 bases in the middle. CDR1 is MGHDK and CDR2 is SYGVNS in the germline V gene. There are 15 residues in the CDR3. The CDR3 sequence: CASSEEGVPNQPQHF. The CDR3, as DNA: TGTGCCAGCAGTGAGGAGGGGGTTCCAAATCAGCCCCAGCATTTT.

V usage is TRBV27 and J usage is TRBJ2-1; 8 bases match TRBD2. The CDR3 is 16 amino acids. CDR1 and CDR2 from the germline V gene are MNHEY and SMNVEV (reference sequence). Losses at the gene ends were 3 bases for V and 3 bases for J; bases not matched to a gene: 7. The CDR3 bases are TGTGCCAGCAGTTTGGTGGCGGGAGGTAGCTACAATGAGCAGTTCTTC. Protein product: CASSLVAGGSYNEQFF.

This clonotype was picked up many times. The J gene is TRBJ1-2, the V gene TRBV5-1; D not resolved. The V gene's germline CDR1 is SGHRS and CDR2 YFSETQ. The CDR3 is made up of 14 amino acids. Trimming cost V 0 bases and J 10 bases, with 16 bases left between them. The CDR3 DNA is TGCGCCAGCAGCTTGGAAAGCAGAACTTCCTCCTACACCTTC. It codes for CASSLESRTSSYTF.

This clonotype was counted between two and nine times. The CDR3 sequence: CASSRTSGSPYNEQFF. The CDR3 coding sequence is TGTGCCAGCAGTCGGACTAGCGGGAGCCCCTACAATGAGCAGTTCTTC. The V gene is TRBV7-2, the J gene TRBJ2-1; TRBD2 aligns across 13 bases. CDR1 and CDR2 (germline): SGHTA, FQGNSA. Trimming removed 6 bases from V and 2 bases from J; junction bases left unmatched: 4. The CDR3 is 16 residues long.

The table lists this clonotype with a few counts. This chain joins TRBV3-1 and TRBJ2-7; TRBD2 aligns across 15 bases. Germline assignment: CDR1 LGHDT and CDR2 YNNKEL (reference sequence). The CDR3 extends over 18 amino acids. V shed 1 base, J shed 6 bases, and the junction held 10 bases outside the gene matches. DNA for the CDR3: TGTGCCAGCAGCCAAGGGACTAGCGGGAGGGCGATGAGAGGCGAGCAGTACTTC. This sequence encodes CASSQGTSGRAMRGEQYF.